Each of the 18 T cell receptor beta chains below was sequenced from the same sample in a study of cytomegalovirus exposure and HLA in healthy donors (dated by TCRdb to the late 2010s). The library was made by the immunoSEQ multiplex PCR assay. The multiplex PCR relied on a mix of 60 forward primers for TCR Vbeta segments and 13 reverse primers for TCR Jbeta segments. What TCRdb holds here is the immuneACCESS table cut down to in-frame rearrangements. Part of the clones is not present; checked against another copy, under half of the missing clones reflect an unresolved V gene, and the others are unexplained. Across this sample there are approximately 150,000 clones, with 70% seen only once. The ten top clones hold 4% to 5% of the sample. The specimen sequenced was PBMCs. Receptors were obtained from a man aged 18 to 29 in good health and CMV-seropositive.

The rearrangement joins TRBV6-5 to TRBJ1-2; 7 nucleotides match TRBD1. Germline trimming cut 6 bases from V and 8 bases from J; bases unmatched to any gene: 12. The CDR3 has 14 residues. CDR1 is MNHEY, CDR2 SVGAGI, per germline. CDR3 coding DNA: TGTGCCAGCAGGGCCGAGGCCAGGGGGGCCGGCTACACCTTC. It codes for CASRAEARGAGYTF.

The chain carries TRBV28 and TRBJ1-3; D is possibly TRBD1 (6 bases). Trimming cost V 2 bases and J 0 bases, with 8 bases left between them. There are 15 residues in the CDR3. Germline V CDR1 and CDR2: MDHEN, SYDVKM. CDR3 protein: CASSLTGSSGNTIYF. The CDR3, as DNA: TGTGCCAGCAGTTTAACAGGGAGCTCTGGAAACACCATATATTTT.

The V gene is TRBV4-1, the J gene TRBJ1-1; TRBD1 matches 7 bases. The CDR3 contains 16 residues. The V and J ends lost 1 base and 1 base, in that order; junction bases with no gene match: 6. Germline-derived CDR1 and CDR2 are MGHRA and YSYEKL. Here the CDR3 DNA reads TGCGCCAGCAGCCAAGTTTGGGGACAGCGGAACACTGAAGCTTTCTTT. As protein: CASSQVWGQRNTEAFF.

This rearrangement joins TRBV30 to TRBJ1-4; D remains unclear. Trimming pared 1 base from V and 5 bases from J, leaving 8 bases between. CDR3 length equals 13 residues. CDR1 and CDR2 from the germline V gene are GTSNPN and SVGIG (reference sequence). CDR3 in amino acids: CAWSGLKNEKLFF. The CDR3 DNA reads as TGTGCCTGGAGTGGACTGAAAAATGAAAAACTGTTTTTT.

CDR3 sequence reads: CASTRLELLTDTQYF. The CDR3 coding sequence is TGTGCCAGCACAAGACTCGAACTACTCACAGATACGCAGTATTTT. The chain couples TRBV7-2 to TRBJ2-3; no clear D. Germline V gene data show CDR1 as SGHTA and CDR2 as FQGNSA. The CDR3 extends over 15 amino acids. Trimming left V 7 bases short and J 2 bases short, with 16 bases between.

V gene TRBV5-8 combines with J gene TRBJ1-1; 8 positions match TRBD1. The germline CDR1 and CDR2 sequences are SGHTS and YDEGEE. The CDR3 loop spans 15 amino acids. The ends lost 2 bases at V and 1 base at J; junction bases unmatched: 4. This chain's CDR3 is CASSFGDRRNTEAFF. The CDR3 DNA is TGTGCCAGCAGCTTCGGGGACAGGCGGAACACTGAAGCTTTCTTT.

The chain employs TRBV7-2 and TRBJ2-4; 7 bases map to TRBD2. The CDR3 has 17 residues. The J segment lost 0 bases and the V segment lost 2 bases, leaving 7 bases of the junction unmatched. CDR1 is SGHTA, CDR2 FQGNSA, per germline. The CDR3 sequence: CASSLRASGVAKNIQYF. In nucleotides, the CDR3 is TGTGCCAGCAGCTTAAGGGCTAGCGGTGTAGCCAAAAACATTCAGTACTTC.

The chain recombines TRBV6-5 with TRBJ2-5, with 8 bases fitting TRBD2. Germline loops: CDR1 MNHEY, CDR2 SVGAGI. The CDR3 length is 13 residues. V shed 11 bases and J 4 bases; nucleotides not matched to a gene: 9. The CDR3 protein is CASRGGLSETQYF. The DNA for the CDR3 is TGTGCCTCACGCGGGGGGCTATCAGAGACCCAGTACTTC.

The V and J genes are TRBV27 and TRBJ2-2, with 9 bases fitting TRBD1. This CDR3 region has 17 residues. Per germline, CDR1 MNHEY and CDR2 SMNVEV (reference sequence). The trim removed 0 bases at V and 3 bases at J, leaving 5 bases unmatched. Written as DNA, the CDR3 is TGTGCCAGCAGTTTATCTCCCGGGACAGGGTACACCGGGGAGCTGTTTTTT. It encodes CASSLSPGTGYTGELFF.

J is TRBJ2-2 and V is TRBV4-1; 11 bases line up with TRBD2. Germline V gene data show CDR1 as MGHRA and CDR2 as YSYEKL. The CDR3 is 17 residues long. The ends lost 4 bases at V and 2 bases at J; junction bases unmatched: 6. The CDR3 sequence: CASSRTGTSGNTGELFF. DNA of the CDR3: TGCGCCAGCAGCCGCACAGGGACTAGCGGAAACACCGGGGAGCTGTTTTTT.

A few counts support this clone. The chain links TRBV10-3 to TRBJ1-1; TRBD1 matches 8 bases. There are 15 residues in the CDR3. Germline CDR1 reads ENHRY; CDR2 reads SYGVKD. V trimming: 2 bases; J trimming: 5 bases; junction bases outside the gene matches: 7. The CDR3 DNA is TGTGCCATCAGTGAGAGGACAGGGCAGGGGACTGAAGCTTTCTTT. The encoded protein is CAISERTGQGTEAFF.

There are a few counts of this clone. The rearrangement joins TRBV2 to TRBJ2-3; 10 nucleotides match TRBD1. Unmatched junction bases numbered 5, after V lost 6 bases and J lost 2 bases. The length of the CDR3 is 15 residues. The germline V gene has CDR1 SNHLY and CDR2 FYNNEI. The CDR3 reads CASRHGTGDTDTQYF. The CDR3 DNA is TGTGCCAGCAGGCACGGGACAGGGGACACAGATACGCAGTATTTT.

This CDR3 is CASTTRRKGSEAFF. Written as DNA, the CDR3 is TGTGCCAGCACCACCAGGCGGAAGGGGTCTGAAGCTTTCTTT. The chain is built from TRBV28 and TRBJ1-1; D is possibly TRBD1 (5 bases). This CDR3 comprises 14 residues. Looked up from germline, CDR1 is MDHEN and CDR2 is SYDVKM. V was cut by 7 bases and J by 6 bases, with 18 bases left in between.

The chain joins TRBV11-3 to TRBJ1-3; 7 nucleotides match TRBD1. From germline, CDR1 is SGHNT and CDR2 YENEEA. V shed 4 bases, J shed 0 bases, and the junction held 6 bases outside the gene matches. The CDR3 extends over 16 amino acids. CDR3 protein: CASSSRGGHSGNTIYF. DNA for the CDR3: TGTGCCAGCAGCTCTAGAGGGGGCCACTCTGGAAACACCATATATTTT.

The V gene is TRBV7-8, the J gene TRBJ2-5; 12 bases line up with TRBD2. This CDR3 comprises 16 residues. The V and J ends lost 5 bases and 5 bases, in that order; junction bases with no gene match: 9. Germline CDR1 reads SGHVS; CDR2 reads FQNEAQ. The CDR3 DNA sequence: TGTGCCAGCAGCCGCGGACTAGCGGGGACCCGGGAGACCCAGTACTTC. Encoded protein: CASSRGLAGTRETQYF.

This clone was observed a few times. The chain has TRBV7-2 and TRBJ1-5; 7 positions agree with TRBD1. Unmatched junction bases numbered 10, after V lost 5 bases and J lost 9 bases. The CDR3 contains 14 residues. In germline, CDR1 is SGHTA, CDR2 FQGNSA. The CDR3 loop reads CASSQEGQPRPQHF. The CDR3 DNA reads as TGTGCCAGCAGCCAAGAGGGACAGCCCCGGCCCCAGCATTTT.

The chain recombines TRBV4-1 with TRBJ1-2, with no clear D. The CDR3 is made up of 15 amino acids. Trimming cost V 0 bases and J 1 base, with 9 bases left between them. Germline CDR1 reads MGHRA; CDR2 reads YSYEKL. The CDR3 region is CASSQDAQVNYGYTF. CDR3 nucleotide sequence: TGCGCCAGCAGCCAAGACGCCCAGGTTAACTATGGCTACACCTTC.

Here the CDR3 reads CASSRQGAGTEAFF. The CDR3 DNA is TGTGCCAGCTCACGACAGGGGGCTGGCACTGAAGCTTTCTTT. V is TRBV18 and J is TRBJ1-1; the match to TRBD1 covers 10 bases. Germline loops: CDR1 KGHSH, CDR2 LQKENI. V lost 4 bases and J lost 4; bases outside the gene matches: 3. The CDR3 contains 14 residues.